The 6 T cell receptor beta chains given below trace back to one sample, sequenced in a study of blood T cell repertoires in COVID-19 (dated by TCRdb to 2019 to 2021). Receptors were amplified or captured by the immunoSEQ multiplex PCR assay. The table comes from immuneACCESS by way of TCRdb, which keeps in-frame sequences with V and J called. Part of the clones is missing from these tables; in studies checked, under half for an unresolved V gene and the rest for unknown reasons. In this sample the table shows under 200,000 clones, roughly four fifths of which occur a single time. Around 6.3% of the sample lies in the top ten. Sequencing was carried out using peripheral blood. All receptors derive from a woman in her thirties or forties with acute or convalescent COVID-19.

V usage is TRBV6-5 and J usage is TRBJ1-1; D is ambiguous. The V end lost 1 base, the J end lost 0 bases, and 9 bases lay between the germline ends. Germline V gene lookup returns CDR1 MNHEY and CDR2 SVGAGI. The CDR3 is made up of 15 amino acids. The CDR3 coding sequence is TGTGCCAGCAGTTACTTTGGCACTATGAACACTGAAGCTTTCTTT. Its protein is CASSYFGTMNTEAFF.

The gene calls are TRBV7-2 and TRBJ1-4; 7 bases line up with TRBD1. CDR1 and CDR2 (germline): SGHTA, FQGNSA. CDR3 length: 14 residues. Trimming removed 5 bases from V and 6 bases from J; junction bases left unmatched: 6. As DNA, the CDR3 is TGTGCCAGCAGCCCTACAGGGGATCATGAAAAACTGTTTTTT. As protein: CASSPTGDHEKLFF. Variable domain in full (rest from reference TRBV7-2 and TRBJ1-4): GAGVSQSPSNKVTEKGKDVELRCDPISGHTALYWYRQSLGQGLEFLIYFQGNSAPDKSGLPSDRFSAERTGGSVSTLTIQRTQQEDSAVYLCASSPTGDHEKLFFGSGTQLSVL.

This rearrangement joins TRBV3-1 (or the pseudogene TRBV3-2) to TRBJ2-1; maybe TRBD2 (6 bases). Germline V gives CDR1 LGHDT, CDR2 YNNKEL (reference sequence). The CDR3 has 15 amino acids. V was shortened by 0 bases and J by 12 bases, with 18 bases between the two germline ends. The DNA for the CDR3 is TGTGCCAGCAGCCAAGACCCTAGCGCTTATTTCGGGCAGTTCTTC. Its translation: CASSQDPSAYFGQFF.

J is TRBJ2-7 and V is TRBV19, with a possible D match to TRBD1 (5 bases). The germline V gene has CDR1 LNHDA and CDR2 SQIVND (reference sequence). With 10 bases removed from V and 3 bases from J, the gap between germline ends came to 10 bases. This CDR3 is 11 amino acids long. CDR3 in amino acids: CATRVGYEQYF. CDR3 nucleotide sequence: TGTGCCACCAGGGTCGGCTACGAGCAGTACTTC.

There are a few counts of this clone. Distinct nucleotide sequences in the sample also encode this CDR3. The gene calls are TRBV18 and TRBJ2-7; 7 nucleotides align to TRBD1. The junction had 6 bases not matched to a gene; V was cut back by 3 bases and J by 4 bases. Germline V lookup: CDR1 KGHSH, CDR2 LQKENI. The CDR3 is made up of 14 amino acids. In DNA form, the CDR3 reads TGTGCCAGCTCACCTCGACAGGGAACTTACGAGCAGTACTTC. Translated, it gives CASSPRQGTYEQYF.

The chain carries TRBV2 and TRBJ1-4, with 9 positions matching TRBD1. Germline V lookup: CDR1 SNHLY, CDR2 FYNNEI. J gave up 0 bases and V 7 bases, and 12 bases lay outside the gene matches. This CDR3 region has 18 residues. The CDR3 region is CASNPGQGSRATNEKLFF. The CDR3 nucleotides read TGTGCCAGCAATCCGGGACAGGGTTCCCGTGCAACTAATGAAAAACTGTTTTTT.